The 29 T cell receptor beta chains given below trace back to one sample, sequenced in a study of T cells in Graves' hyperthyroidism and ophthalmopathy. RNA transcripts provided the source from which TCR beta CDR3 regions were amplified. HTBI primers were employed in a first-round RT-PCR of the TCR CDR3. Each CDR3 protein gets one entry after TCRdb re-called the multiplex PCR reads with MiXCR. The profile shows 650,000 to 850,000 distinct CDR3 sequences, around 20% of them singletons. Material for sequencing was blood. These receptors came from a woman in her 50s with Graves' hyperthyroidism that later progressed to Graves' ophthalmopathy.

This clonotype was picked up a small number of times. The chain uses TRBV6-1 and TRBJ2-5; D might be TRBD1 or TRBD2, each matching 6 bases. The ends were cut back, 7 bases at V and 4 bases at J, with 7 bases in the middle. There are 11 residues in the CDR3. Germline CDR1 is MNHNS and CDR2 is SASEGT. The CDR3 here is CASKGGETQYF. The CDR3 DNA is TGTGCCAGCAAGGGGGGAGAGACCCAGTACTTC.

V is TRBV7-2 and J is TRBJ1-3; D unclear. V gave up 4 bases and J gave up 8 bases, with 12 bases separating them. The length of the CDR3 is 13 residues. Germline values: CDR1 SGHTA, CDR2 FQGNSA. The CDR3 reads CASSSPLAHTIYF. The CDR3 DNA reads as TGTGCCAGCAGCTCCCCCCTGGCTCACACCATATATTTT.

This clonotype has a handful of counts. This chain joins TRBV15 and TRBJ1-2; possible D gene TRBD1, 6 bases. V was pared by 0 bases and J by 6 bases, with 17 bases between. This CDR3 is built from 16 residues. Per the germline V gene, CDR1 is LNHNV and CDR2 is YYDKDF (reference sequence). CDR3 in DNA: TGTGCCACCAGCAGAGATCGGATGGGGGGCATCAATGGCTACACCTTC. Translation: CATSRDRMGGINGYTF.

The sample holds a few counts of this clonotype. This chain links TRBV20-1 with TRBJ2-3, with 7 bases aligning to TRBD2. Germline CDR1 reads DFQATT; CDR2 reads SNEGSKA (reference sequence). This CDR3 has 15 residues. V shed 5 bases and J 2 bases; nucleotides not matched to a gene: 10. The CDR3: CSAQEASGYTDTQYF. CDR3 coding DNA: TGCAGTGCTCAGGAGGCTAGCGGCTACACAGATACGCAGTATTTT.

The rearrangement joins TRBV20-1 to TRBJ2-2; possibly TRBD2 for D (5 bases). The germline V gene encodes CDR1 DFQATT and CDR2 SNEGSKA (reference sequence). The CDR3 has 19 residues. The V and J ends lost 0 bases and 4 bases respectively, with 24 bases between them. The CDR3 DNA reads as TGCAGTGCTAGAGATATTTCGACTTTCCGCGGGTATCGCACCGGGGAGCTGTTTTTT. Translating gives CSARDISTFRGYRTGELFF.

The genes are TRBV10-3 and TRBJ1-1; 7 bases fit TRBD1. The CDR3 loop spans 15 amino acids. Per germline, CDR1 ENHRY and CDR2 SYGVKD. The J segment lost 5 bases and the V segment lost 4 bases, leaving 10 bases of the junction unmatched. DNA of the CDR3: TGTGCCATCAGTGGGACGATACAGGGGAGAACTGAAGCTTTCTTT. Protein sequence: CAISGTIQGRTEAFF.

A remark on this clonotype: This could be a read error, since a much larger clone is one nucleotide away. The rearrangement joins TRBV2 to TRBJ2-3, with D perhaps assigned TRBD1 or TRBD2 (5 bases each). Per germline, CDR1 SNHLY and CDR2 FYNNEI. V was trimmed by 10 bases and J by 6 bases, leaving 17 bases between them. The CDR3 is 13 residues long. The CDR3 protein is CATEGRKGDTQYF. The CDR3 nucleotides are TGTGCCACCGAGGGACGGAAGGGGGATACGCAGTATTTT. The variable domain in full, with the rest retrieved from reference TRBV2 and TRBJ2-3, is EPEVTQTPSHQVTQMGQEVILRCVPISNHLYFYWYRQILGQKVEFLVSFYNNEISEKSEIFDDQFSVERPDGSNFTLKIRSTKLEDSAMYFCATEGRKGDTQYFGPGTRLTVL.

This clonotype was recorded many times. J is TRBJ1-1 and V is TRBV6-1; D not certain. Germline CDR1 is MNHNS and CDR2 is SASEGT. Trimming cost V 10 bases and J 7 bases, with 10 bases left between them. The CDR3 consists of 10 residues. Written as DNA, the CDR3 is TGTGCCACCAATATCCTTGAAGCTTTCTTT. This codes for CATNILEAFF.

This clonotype was seen a handful of times. The rearrangement links TRBV6-1 to TRBJ2-2, with D unclear. The CDR3 contains 12 residues. CDR1 and CDR2 (germline): MNHNS, SASEGT. The V and J ends lost 6 bases and 4 bases respectively, with 6 bases between them. This CDR3 reads CASRQFTGELFF. The CDR3 bases are TGTGCCAGCAGACAGTTCACCGGGGAGCTGTTTTTT.

This clonotype was picked up a small number of times. CDR3 in DNA: TGTGCCACCAGTGATTTTTCCGGGGCCCGAGATACGCAGTATTTT. Translated, it gives CATSDFSGARDTQYF. The chain uses TRBV24-1 and TRBJ2-3, with D perhaps being TRBD1 or TRBD2 (5 bases each). There are 15 residues in the CDR3. Germline V lookup: CDR1 KGHDR, CDR2 SFDVKD. V was cut by 1 base and J by 5 bases, with 12 bases left in between.

The table lists this clonotype with many counts. The V gene is TRBV3-1, the J gene TRBJ1-6, with 11 bases identical to TRBD1. Germline assignment: CDR1 LGHDT and CDR2 YNNKEL (reference sequence). CDR3 length: 17 residues. Germline trimming cut 3 bases from V and 8 bases from J; bases unmatched to any gene: 9. The CDR3 reads CASSQTRPGQGDSPLHF. DNA of the CDR3: TGTGCCAGCAGCCAGACGAGACCGGGACAGGGGGATTCACCCCTCCACTTT.

This clonotype was counted between two and nine times. The rearrangement joins TRBV10-3 to TRBJ1-2; D is unclear. The length of the CDR3 is 14 residues. Trimming shortened V by 0 bases and J by 1 base, and 6 bases separated the two germline ends. Germline CDR1 reads ENHRY; CDR2 reads SYGVKD. The CDR3 bases are TGTGCCATCAGTGAGTCGGCCCGTAACTATGGCTACACCTTC. It encodes CAISESARNYGYTF.

The chain couples TRBV7-2 to TRBJ2-3, with D possibly TRBD1 on 6 matching bases. The CDR3 consists of 14 residues. Germline CDR1 reads SGHTA; CDR2 reads FQGNSA. V lost 6 bases and J 2 bases, leaving 12 bases between the germline ends. CDR3 nucleotides: TGTGCCAGCAGTTCAGACAGGTTCACAGATACGCAGTATTTT. Protein sequence: CASSSDRFTDTQYF. The full variable domain, in which reference TRBV7-2 and TRBJ2-3 provide the parts outside the CDR3, is GAGVSQSPSNKVTEKGKDVELRCDPISGHTALYWYRQSLGQGLEFLIYFQGNSAPDKSGLPSDRFSAERTGGSVSTLTIQRTQQEDSAVYLCASSSDRFTDTQYFGPGTRLTVL.

This clonotype was detected a few times. The CDR3 nucleotides read TGTGCCAGTACAAGGGGCCCGAACACTGAAGCTTTCTTT. Translating gives CASTRGPNTEAFF. The rearrangement uses TRBV9 and TRBJ1-1, with D tentatively TRBD1 (5 bases). The CDR3 length is 13 residues. Germline lookup yields CDR1 SGDLS and CDR2 YYNGEE. With 8 bases removed from V and 1 base from J, the gap between germline ends came to 12 bases. Based on the CDR3 plus reference TRBV9 and TRBJ1-1, the full variable domain is DSGVTQTPKHLITATGQRVTLRCSPRSGDLSVYWYQQSLDQGLQFLIQYYNGEERAKGNILERFSAQQFPDLHSELNLSSLELGDSALYFCASTRGPNTEAFFGQGTRLTVV.

V gene TRBV6-1 combines with J gene TRBJ2-2, with 9 nucleotides matching TRBD1. The CDR3 extends over 17 amino acids. Germline trimming cut 5 bases from V and 5 bases from J; bases unmatched to any gene: 12. The germline CDR1 and CDR2 sequences are MNHNS and SASEGT. CDR3 DNA sequence: TGTGCCAGCAGTTATGCGGGACAGGGTTTGGGGACCGGGGAGCTGTTTTTT. Translated, it gives CASSYAGQGLGTGELFF.

This clonotype was seen repeatedly, ten times or more. The V gene is TRBV20-1, the J gene TRBJ2-7; the match to TRBD1 covers 7 bases. Per germline, CDR1 DFQATT and CDR2 SNEGSKA (reference sequence). This CDR3 has 11 amino acids. With V trimmed by 5 bases and J by 3 bases, 1 base remained unmatched. The CDR3 coding sequence is TGCAGTGCTGGGGACAGCTACGAGCAGTACTTC. Its translation is CSAGDSYEQYF.

This clonotype has at least ten counts. V gene TRBV6-1 combines with J gene TRBJ2-7, with D unresolved. The V gene lost 7 bases and the J gene lost 0 bases, with 13 bases spanning the gap. The length of the CDR3 is 14 residues. CDR1 and CDR2 from the germline V gene are MNHNS and SASEGT. The CDR3 reads CASMSHTSSYEQYF. CDR3 sequence (DNA): TGTGCCAGCATGAGCCACACAAGCTCCTACGAGCAGTACTTC.

This clonotype was detected a few times. V and J are TRBV3-1 and TRBJ2-3; D possibly corresponds to TRBD1 (6 bases). Germline CDR1 and CDR2: LGHDT and YNNKEL (reference sequence). The CDR3 extends over 14 amino acids. The V end lost 8 bases, the J end lost 0 bases, and 12 bases lay between the germline ends. CDR3 coding DNA: TGTGCCAGCGCCAGGGGATATAGCACAGATACGCAGTATTTT. Translated: CASARGYSTDTQYF.

This clonotype was recorded a few times. The CDR3, as DNA: TGCGCCAGCAGCTTGGCCCGCGGGGGCCCCACAGATACGCAGTATTTT. This encodes CASSLARGGPTDTQYF. This chain links TRBV5-1 with TRBJ2-3; possibly TRBD2 for D (7 bases). This CDR3 region has 16 residues. Germline V gives CDR1 SGHRS, CDR2 YFSETQ. Trimming stripped 0 bases from V and 2 bases from J, with 13 bases between.

The CDR3 loop is CASSFQGPTRGYTF. Here the CDR3 DNA reads TGTGCCAGCAGTTTTCAGGGGCCCACGCGGGGCTACACCTTC. This chain connects TRBV27 to TRBJ1-2, with D possibly matching TRBD1 (6 bases). V lost 3 bases to trimming and J lost 8 bases, with 16 bases between them. CDR3 length: 14 residues. The V gene's germline CDR1 is MNHEY and CDR2 SMNVEV (reference sequence).

The chain uses TRBV5-4 and TRBJ1-2; 7 bases are a match to TRBD1. CDR3 length: 14 amino acids. V was pared by 3 bases and J by 6 bases, with 8 bases of the junction left unmatched. Per the germline V gene, CDR1 is SGHNT and CDR2 is YYREEE (reference sequence). The CDR3 DNA reads as TGTGCCAGCAGCTCGGAAAGGGGGCAGGATGGCTACACCTTC. Its translation: CASSSERGQDGYTF.

V and J are TRBV15 and TRBJ2-1; D remains ambiguous. This CDR3 spans 13 amino acids. The ends were cut back, 0 bases at V and 7 bases at J, with 7 bases in the middle. Germline V CDR1 and CDR2: LNHNV, YYDKDF (reference sequence). As DNA, the CDR3 is TGTGCCACCAGCAGAGATCGAGGAAATGAGCAGTTCTTC. Its translation is CATSRDRGNEQFF. The full variable domain, completed using reference TRBV15 and TRBJ2-1, is DAMVIQNPRYQVTQFGKPVTLSCSQTLNHNVMYWYQQKSSQAPKLLFHYYDKDFNNEADTPDNFQSRRPNTSFCFLDIRSPGLGDTAMYLCATSRDRGNEQFFGPGTRLTVL.

V gene TRBV12-3 or TRBV12-4 combines with J gene TRBJ1-1; the match to TRBD1 covers 7 bases. The V and J ends lost 5 bases and 7 bases, in that order; junction bases with no gene match: 16. The CDR3 sequence is 16 residues long. CDR3 DNA: TGTGCCAGCAGTCCCCCGACAGGGCTGGGGCATTATGAAGCTTTCTTT. It translates to CASSPPTGLGHYEAFF.

The genes are TRBV29-1 and TRBJ1-1, with D possibly matching TRBD1 (5 bases). Germline V lookup: CDR1 SQVTM, CDR2 ANQGSEA. Trimming stripped 7 bases from V and 6 bases from J, with 12 bases between. The CDR3 covers 11 residues. In DNA form, the CDR3 reads TGCAGCGCTGCAGGGACGTCTGAAGCTTTCTTT. Its protein product is CSAAGTSEAFF.

This clonotype was found a few times. The genes are TRBV5-1 and TRBJ2-6; D ambiguous. Trimming pared 6 bases from V and 0 bases from J, leaving 10 bases between. The CDR3 loop spans 15 amino acids. Germline V gene sequence: CDR1 SGHRS, CDR2 YFSETQ. CDR3 DNA: TGCGCCAGCATGATGACGGTCTCTGGGGCCAACGTCCTGACTTTC. Translated, it gives CASMMTVSGANVLTF.

There are many counts of this clonotype. This chain joins TRBV11-2 and TRBJ2-5, with D maybe TRBD1 (5 bases). The germline V gene encodes CDR1 SGHAT and CDR2 FQNNGV. The CDR3 runs 14 residues. Trimming took 5 bases from V and 5 from J, leaving 15 bases between them. CDR3: CASSPIRGAETQYF. CDR3 DNA: TGTGCCAGCAGCCCCATTAGGGGTGCGGAGACCCAGTACTTC.

This clonotype has just a few counts. The junction departs from the called germline gene at one end, perhaps through a read error. The J gene is TRBJ1-4, the V gene TRBV6-1; 7 positions agree with TRBD1. CDR1 and CDR2 from the germline V gene are MNHNS and SASEGT. The CDR3 loop spans 16 amino acids. The CDR3 protein is CVVPGQKIYTNEKLFF. DNA of the CDR3: TGCGTAGTCCCGGGACAGAAGATATACACTAATGAAAAACTGTTTTTT.

Of note for this clonotype: A junction boundary mismatches the germline segment, possibly from a read error. The V and J genes are TRBV5-6 and TRBJ2-3, with a weak D call TRBD2 (5 bases). The CDR3 spans 16 residues. Germline values: CDR1 SGHDT, CDR2 YYEEEE. CDR3 region: CTSSPPGSSSTDTQYF. CDR3 nucleotide sequence: TGTACCAGCAGCCCGCCGGGATCGTCTAGCACAGATACGCAGTATTTT.

The CDR3 region has the DNA TGTGCCAGTAGCGGGACGACAGGGGCGGTTCAGCCCCAGCATTTT. It codes for CASSGTTGAVQPQHF. The chain has TRBV19 and TRBJ1-5, with 8 bases identical to TRBD1. The CDR3 has 15 residues. Germline V lookup: CDR1 LNHDA, CDR2 SQIVND (reference sequence). Trimming took 6 bases from V and 6 from J; bases not matched to a gene: 10.